This T cell receptor (beta chain) appears in the sequencing data of a study of CD8 T cells in ankylosing spondylitis. The CDR3 runs 16 residues. V dropped 4 bases and J dropped 5; count of bases not matched to a gene: 5. In germline, CDR1 is SGHKS, CDR2 YYEKEE (reference sequence). A quantitative 5'-RACE method, one with molecular barcodes, was used to make TCR beta libraries. A single record per CDR3 protein comes from TCRdb applying MiXCR to the 5' RACE reads. The table lists roughly 230,000 distinct CDR3 sequences, 15% to 20% of them singletons. This sequence was found in a male donor with ankylosing spondylitis or in good health (not recorded which). The sample comprised blood, either unsorted or a sorted T cell fraction (not recorded which). This sequence joins TRBV5-5 and TRBJ2-5; 16 bases map to TRBD2. The CDR3 DNA follows: TGTGCCAGCAGCCCCGGGACTAGCGGGAGGGTGGAGACCCAGTACTTC. This codes for CASSPGTSGRVETQYF.